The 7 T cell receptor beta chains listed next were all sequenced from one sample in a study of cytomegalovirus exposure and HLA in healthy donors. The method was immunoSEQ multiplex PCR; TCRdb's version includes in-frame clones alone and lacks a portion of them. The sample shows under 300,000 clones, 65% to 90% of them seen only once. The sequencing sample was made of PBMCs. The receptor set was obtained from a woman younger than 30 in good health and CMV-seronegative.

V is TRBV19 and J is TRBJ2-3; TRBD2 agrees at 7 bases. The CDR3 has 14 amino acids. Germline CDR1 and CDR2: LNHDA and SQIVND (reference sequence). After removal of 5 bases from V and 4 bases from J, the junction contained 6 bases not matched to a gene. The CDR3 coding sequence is TGTGCCAGTAGTCCCCGGCGGGGGTCAGATACGCAGTATTTT. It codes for CASSPRRGSDTQYF.

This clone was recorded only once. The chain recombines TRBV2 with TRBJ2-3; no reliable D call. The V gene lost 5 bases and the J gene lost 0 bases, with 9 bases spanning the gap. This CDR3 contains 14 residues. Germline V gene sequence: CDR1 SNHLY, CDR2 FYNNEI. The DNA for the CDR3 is TGTGCCAGCAGTTCCTACCTTAGCACAGATACGCAGTATTTT. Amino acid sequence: CASSSYLSTDTQYF.

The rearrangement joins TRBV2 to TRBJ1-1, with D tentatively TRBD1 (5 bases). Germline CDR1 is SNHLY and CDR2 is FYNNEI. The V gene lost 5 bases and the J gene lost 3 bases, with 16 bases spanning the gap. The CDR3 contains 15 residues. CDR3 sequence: CASSTPGSRDTEAFF. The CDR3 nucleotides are TGTGCCAGCAGTACTCCGGGCTCCAGGGACACTGAAGCTTTCTTT.

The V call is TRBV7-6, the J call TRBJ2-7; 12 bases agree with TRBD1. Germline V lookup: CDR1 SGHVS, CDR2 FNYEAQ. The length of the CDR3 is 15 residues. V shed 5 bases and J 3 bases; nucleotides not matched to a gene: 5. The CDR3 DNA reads TGTGCCAGCAGCCGAGGGACAGGGGGCCTCTACGAGCAGTACTTC. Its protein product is CASSRGTGGLYEQYF.

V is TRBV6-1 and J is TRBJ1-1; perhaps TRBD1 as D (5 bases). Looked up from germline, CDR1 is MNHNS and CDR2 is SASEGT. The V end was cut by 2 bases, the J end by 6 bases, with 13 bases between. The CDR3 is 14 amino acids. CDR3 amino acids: CASSESWGGAEAFF. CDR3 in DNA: TGTGCCAGCAGTGAATCTTGGGGGGGGGCTGAAGCTTTCTTT.

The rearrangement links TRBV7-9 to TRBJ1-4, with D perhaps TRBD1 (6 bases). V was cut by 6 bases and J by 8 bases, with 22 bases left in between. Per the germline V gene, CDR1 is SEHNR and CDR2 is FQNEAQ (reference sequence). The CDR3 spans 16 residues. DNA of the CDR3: TGTGCCAGCAGTTTCCCCGGGACACGGGGAGAGGAAAAACTGTTTTTT. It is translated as CASSFPGTRGEEKLFF. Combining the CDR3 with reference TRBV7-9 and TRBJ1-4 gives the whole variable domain DTGVSQNPRHKITKRGQNVTFRCDPISEHNRLYWYRQTLGQGPEFLTYFQNEAQLEKSRLLSDRFSAERPKGSFSTLEIQRTEQGDSAMYLCASSFPGTRGEEKLFFGSGTQLSVL.

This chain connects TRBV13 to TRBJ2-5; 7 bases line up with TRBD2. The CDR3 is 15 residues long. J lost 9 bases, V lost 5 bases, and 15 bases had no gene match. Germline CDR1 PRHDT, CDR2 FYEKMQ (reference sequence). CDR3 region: CASSQSGTRGESQYF. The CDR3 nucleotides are TGTGCCAGCAGCCAGAGCGGGACTCGGGGGGAGTCCCAGTACTTC.